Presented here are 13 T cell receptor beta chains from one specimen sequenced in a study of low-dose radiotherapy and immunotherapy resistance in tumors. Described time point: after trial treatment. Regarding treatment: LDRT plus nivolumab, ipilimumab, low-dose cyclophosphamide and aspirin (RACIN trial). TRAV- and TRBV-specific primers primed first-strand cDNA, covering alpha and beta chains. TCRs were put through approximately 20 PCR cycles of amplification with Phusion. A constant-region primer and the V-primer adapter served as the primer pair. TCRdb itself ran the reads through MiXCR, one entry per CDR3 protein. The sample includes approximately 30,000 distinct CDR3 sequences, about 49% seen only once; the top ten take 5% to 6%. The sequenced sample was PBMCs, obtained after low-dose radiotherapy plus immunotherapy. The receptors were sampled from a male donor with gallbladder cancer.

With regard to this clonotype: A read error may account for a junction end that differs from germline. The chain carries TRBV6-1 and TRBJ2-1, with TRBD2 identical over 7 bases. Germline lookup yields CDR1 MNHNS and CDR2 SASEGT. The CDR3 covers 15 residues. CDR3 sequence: CASREAAGINNEQFF. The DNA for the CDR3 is TGTGCCAGCAGAGAAGCAGCGGGAATCAACAATGAGCAGTTCTTC.

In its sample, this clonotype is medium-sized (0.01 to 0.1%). The CDR3 sequence: CASSALSAGPAYNEQFF. CDR3 in DNA: TGTGCCAGCAGCGCCCTATCCGCGGGGCCCGCCTACAATGAGCAGTTCTTC. The V call is TRBV9, the J call TRBJ2-1; perhaps TRBD2 as D (6 bases). The germline V gene has CDR1 SGDLS and CDR2 YYNGEE. This CDR3 is built from 17 residues. Trimming took 3 bases from V and 2 from J, leaving 18 bases between them.

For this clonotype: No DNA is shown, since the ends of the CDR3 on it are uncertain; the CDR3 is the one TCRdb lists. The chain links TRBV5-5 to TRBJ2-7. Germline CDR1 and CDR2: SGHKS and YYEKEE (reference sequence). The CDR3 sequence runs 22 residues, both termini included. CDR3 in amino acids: CASTNQTSMYLCASSLGYEQYF.

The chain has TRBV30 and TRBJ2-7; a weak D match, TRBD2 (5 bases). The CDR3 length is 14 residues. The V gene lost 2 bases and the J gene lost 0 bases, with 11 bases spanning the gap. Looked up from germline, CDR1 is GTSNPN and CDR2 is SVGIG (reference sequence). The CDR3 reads CAWSSSSYSYEQYF. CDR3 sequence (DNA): TGTGCCTGGAGTTCGTCTAGCTACTCCTACGAGCAGTACTTC.

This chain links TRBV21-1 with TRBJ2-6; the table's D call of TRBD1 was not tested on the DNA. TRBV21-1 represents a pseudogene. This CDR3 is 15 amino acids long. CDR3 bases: TGTGCCAGCAGCATCACAGGGGACGGGGCCAACGTCCTGACTTTC. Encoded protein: CASSITGDGANVLTF.

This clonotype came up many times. DNA for the CDR3: TGTGCCTGGAGTGTAGGGGGAACAGGGGGAGAGACCCAGTACTTC. It is translated as CAWSVGGTGGETQYF. The chain links TRBV30 to TRBJ2-5; 8 bases are shared with TRBD1. Trimming at V came to 0 bases and at J to 4 bases, leaving 7 bases not matched to a gene. The CDR3 covers 15 residues. Germline assignment: CDR1 GTSNPN and CDR2 SVGIG (reference sequence).

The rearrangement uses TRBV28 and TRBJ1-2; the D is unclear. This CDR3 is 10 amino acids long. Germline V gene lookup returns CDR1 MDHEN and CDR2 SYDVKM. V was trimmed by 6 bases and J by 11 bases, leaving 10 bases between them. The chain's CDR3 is CASRGSGYTF. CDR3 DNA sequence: TGTGCCAGCAGGGGGAGCGGATACACCTTC.

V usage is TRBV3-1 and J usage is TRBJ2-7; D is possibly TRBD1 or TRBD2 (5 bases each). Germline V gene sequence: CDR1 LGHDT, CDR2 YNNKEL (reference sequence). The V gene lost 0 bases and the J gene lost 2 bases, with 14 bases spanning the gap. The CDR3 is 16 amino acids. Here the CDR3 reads CASSQESGTPTYEQYF. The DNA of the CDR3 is TGTGCCAGCAGCCAAGAGAGTGGGACGCCCACCTACGAGCAGTACTTC.

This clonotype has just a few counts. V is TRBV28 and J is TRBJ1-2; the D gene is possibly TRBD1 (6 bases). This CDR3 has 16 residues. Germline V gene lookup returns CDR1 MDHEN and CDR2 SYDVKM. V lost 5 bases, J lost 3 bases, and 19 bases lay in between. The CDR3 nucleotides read TGTGCCAGCAGTCGCCCGGGACAATCCAACGACTATGGCTACACCTTC. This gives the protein CASSRPGQSNDYGYTF.

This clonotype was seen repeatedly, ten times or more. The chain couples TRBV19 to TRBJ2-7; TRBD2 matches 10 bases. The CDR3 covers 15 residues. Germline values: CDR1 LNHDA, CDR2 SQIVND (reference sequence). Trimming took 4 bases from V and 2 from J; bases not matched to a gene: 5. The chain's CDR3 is CASSTGLAETYEQYF. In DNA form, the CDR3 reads TGTGCCAGTAGTACCGGACTAGCGGAGACCTACGAGCAGTACTTC. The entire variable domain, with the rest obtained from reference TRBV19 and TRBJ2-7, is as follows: DGGITQSPKYLFRKEGQNVTLSCEQNLNHDAMYWYRQDPGQGLRLIYYSQIVNDFQKGDIAEGYSVSREKKESFPLTVTSAQKNPTAFYLCASSTGLAETYEQYFGPGTRLTVT.

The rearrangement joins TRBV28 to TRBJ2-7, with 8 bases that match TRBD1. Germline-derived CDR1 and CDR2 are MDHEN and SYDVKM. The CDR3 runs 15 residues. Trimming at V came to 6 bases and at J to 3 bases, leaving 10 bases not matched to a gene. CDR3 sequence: CASSQVQGAFYEQYF. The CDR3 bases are TGTGCCAGCAGCCAGGTGCAGGGGGCATTCTACGAGCAGTACTTC.

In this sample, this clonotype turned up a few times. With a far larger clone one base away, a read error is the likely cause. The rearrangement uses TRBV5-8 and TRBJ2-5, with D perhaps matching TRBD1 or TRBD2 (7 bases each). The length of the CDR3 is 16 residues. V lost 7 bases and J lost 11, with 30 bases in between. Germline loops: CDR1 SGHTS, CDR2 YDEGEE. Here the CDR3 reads CASETGTTSANNEQYF. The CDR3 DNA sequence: TGTGCCAGCGAGACAGGGACCACTAGCGCTAACAATGAGCAGTACTTC.

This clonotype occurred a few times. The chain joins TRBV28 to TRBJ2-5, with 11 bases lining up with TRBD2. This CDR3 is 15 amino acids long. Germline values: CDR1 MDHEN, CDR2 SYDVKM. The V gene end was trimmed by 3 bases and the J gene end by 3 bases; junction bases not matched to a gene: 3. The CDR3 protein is CASSFSTSGKETQYF. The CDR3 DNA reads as TGTGCCAGCAGTTTTTCGACTAGCGGGAAAGAGACCCAGTACTTC.